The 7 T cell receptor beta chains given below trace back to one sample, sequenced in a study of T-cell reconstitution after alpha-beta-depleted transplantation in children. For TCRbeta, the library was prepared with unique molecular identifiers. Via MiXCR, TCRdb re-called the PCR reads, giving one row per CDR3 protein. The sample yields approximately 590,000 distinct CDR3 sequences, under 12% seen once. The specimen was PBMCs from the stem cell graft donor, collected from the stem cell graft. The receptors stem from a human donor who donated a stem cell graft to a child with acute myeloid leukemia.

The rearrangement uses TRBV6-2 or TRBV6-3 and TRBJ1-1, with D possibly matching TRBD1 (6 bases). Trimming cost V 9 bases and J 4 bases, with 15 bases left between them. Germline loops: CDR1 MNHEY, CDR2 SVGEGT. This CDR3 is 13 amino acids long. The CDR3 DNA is TGTGCCAGTGAACCACAGGGATCCACTGAAGCTTTCTTT. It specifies CASEPQGSTEAFF.

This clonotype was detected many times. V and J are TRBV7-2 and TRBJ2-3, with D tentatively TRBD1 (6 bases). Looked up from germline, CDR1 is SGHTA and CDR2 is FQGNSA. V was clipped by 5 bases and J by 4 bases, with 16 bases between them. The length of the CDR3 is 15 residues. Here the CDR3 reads CASSAYRDRADTQYF. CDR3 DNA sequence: TGTGCCAGCAGCGCGTACAGGGATAGGGCAGATACGCAGTATTTT. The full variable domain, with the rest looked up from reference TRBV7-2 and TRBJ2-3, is GAGVSQSPSNKVTEKGKDVELRCDPISGHTALYWYRQSLGQGLEFLIYFQGNSAPDKSGLPSDRFSAERTGGSVSTLTIQRTQQEDSAVYLCASSAYRDRADTQYFGPGTRLTVL.

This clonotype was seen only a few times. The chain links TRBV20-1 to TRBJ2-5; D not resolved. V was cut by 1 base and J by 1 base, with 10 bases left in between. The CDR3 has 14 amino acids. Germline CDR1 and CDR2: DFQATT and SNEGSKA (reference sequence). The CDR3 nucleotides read TGCAGTGCTAGAGTCGGCAGAGCCCAAGAGACCCAGTACTTC. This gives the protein CSARVGRAQETQYF.

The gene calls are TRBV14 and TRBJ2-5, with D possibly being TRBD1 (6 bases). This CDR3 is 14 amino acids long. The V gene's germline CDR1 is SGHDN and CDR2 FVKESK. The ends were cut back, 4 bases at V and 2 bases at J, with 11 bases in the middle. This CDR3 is CASSRWDIQETQYF. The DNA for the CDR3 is TGTGCCAGCAGCCGCTGGGACATACAAGAGACCCAGTACTTC. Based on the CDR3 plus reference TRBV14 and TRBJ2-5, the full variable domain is EAGVTQFPSHSVIEKGQTVTLRCDPISGHDNLYWYRRVMGKEIKFLLHFVKESKQDESGMPNNRFLAERTGGTYSTLKVQPAELEDSGVYFCASSRWDIQETQYFGPGTRLLVL.

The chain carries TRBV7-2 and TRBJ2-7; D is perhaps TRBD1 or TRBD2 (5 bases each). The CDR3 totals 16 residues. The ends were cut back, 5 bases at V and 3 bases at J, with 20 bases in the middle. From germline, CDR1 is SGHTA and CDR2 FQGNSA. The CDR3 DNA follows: TGTGCCAGCAGCAAAGAAGCGGCCGGAAGGGGCTACGAGCAGTACTTC. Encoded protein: CASSKEAAGRGYEQYF.

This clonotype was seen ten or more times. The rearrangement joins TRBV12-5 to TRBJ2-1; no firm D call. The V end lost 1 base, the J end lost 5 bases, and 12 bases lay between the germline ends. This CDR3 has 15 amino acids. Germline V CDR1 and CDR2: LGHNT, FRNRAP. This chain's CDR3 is CASGLGVRTDNEQFF. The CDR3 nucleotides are TGTGCTAGTGGTTTGGGGGTCAGGACCGACAATGAGCAGTTCTTC.

The CDR3 spells CSAYPTGGNGILNTEAFF. In nucleotides, the CDR3 is TGCAGTGCGTACCCGACAGGGGGGAACGGGATCTTGAACACTGAAGCTTTCTTT. The chain uses TRBV20-1 and TRBJ1-1; 9 bases are shared with TRBD1. The V segment lost 6 bases and the J segment 0 bases; nucleotides outside the gene matches: 17. CDR3 size: 18 residues. Germline loops: CDR1 DFQATT, CDR2 SNEGSKA (reference sequence).